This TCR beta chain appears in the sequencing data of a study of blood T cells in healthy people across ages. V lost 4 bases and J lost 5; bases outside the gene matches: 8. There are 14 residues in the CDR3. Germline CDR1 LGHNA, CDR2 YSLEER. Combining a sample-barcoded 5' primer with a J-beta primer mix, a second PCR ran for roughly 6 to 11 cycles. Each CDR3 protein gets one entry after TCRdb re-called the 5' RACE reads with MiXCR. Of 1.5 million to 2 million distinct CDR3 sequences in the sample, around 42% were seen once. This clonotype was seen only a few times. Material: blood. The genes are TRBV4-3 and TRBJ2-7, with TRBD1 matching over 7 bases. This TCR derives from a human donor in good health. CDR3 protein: CASSLGTDDHEQYF. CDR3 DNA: TGCGCCAGCAGCCTAGGGACAGACGACCACGAGCAGTACTTC.